One and the same sample provided the 8 T cell receptor beta chains below, sequenced in a study of spatial heterogeneity in lung cancer (dated by TCRdb to the late 2010s). The time point label, as the study defines it: blood at routine non-recurrence follow-up after resection. Receptor amplification or capture employed 5' RACE. These reads were obtained on a NextSeq 500. The raw public data were reprocessed by TCRdb itself: fastp quality trimming at Q25, MiXCR clonotype calling, in-frame beta chains only. Rows are combined by CDR3 protein, so each entry shows the most common genes and DNA. This sample gives roughly 1,000 distinct CDR3 sequences in total; approximately 45% of them show up just once. In total, the top ten clones hold 15% to 20% of the sample. The starting material was PBMCs, obtained at follow-up. The receptors derive from a female donor with early-stage non-small cell lung cancer.

As for this clonotype: This beta chain was picked up by a library intended for alpha chains and is off target, so its count carries little meaning. The rearrangement uses TRBV12-3 or TRBV12-4 and TRBJ2-5; TRBD2 matches 7 bases. This CDR3 has 15 amino acids. With 7 bases clipped from V and 1 base from J, the junction kept 9 bases outside the gene matches. The CDR3 sequence is CASIVGAGIQETQYF. The CDR3 DNA is TGTGCCAGCATAGTTGGAGCGGGGATCCAAGAGACCCAGTACTTC.

In regard to this clonotype: For a library built for alpha chains, this beta chain is a stray read; little rests on its size. The rearrangement links TRBV29-1 to TRBJ2-6; no clear D. CDR1 and CDR2 (germline): SQVTM, ANQGSEA. Between the trimmed V and J ends, which lost 4 bases and 0 bases, there was a span of 4 bases. The length of the CDR3 is 13 residues. The CDR3 nucleotides are TGCAGCGTTGGTTACTCTGGGGCCAACGTCCTGACTTTC. As protein: CSVGYSGANVLTF.

In the case of this clonotype: This beta chain is a stray read from a library made for alpha chains; its abundance is not meaningful. CDR3 nucleotides: TGTGCCAGCAGCCCTAATGGCGGGGCAACGGGGGAGCAGTTCTTC. Its translation: CASSPNGGATGEQFF. The chain couples TRBV7-2 to TRBJ2-1; tentatively, D is TRBD2 (6 bases). Germline assignment: CDR1 SGHTA and CDR2 FQGNSA. The CDR3 consists of 15 residues. Deletions cut 5 bases from V and 10 bases from J, with 21 bases between.

Comment on this clonotype: This beta chain turned up in a library designed for alpha chains; as an off-target read, its abundance says little. J is TRBJ2-1 and V is TRBV19, with D perhaps matching TRBD1 or TRBD2 (5 bases each). V gave up 5 bases and J gave up 2 bases, with 13 bases separating them. This CDR3 contains 15 residues. The V gene's germline CDR1 is LNHDA and CDR2 SQIVND (reference sequence). CDR3 sequence (DNA): TGTGCCAGTAGTTCTTCGGAGGACACCTACAATGAGCAGTTCTTC. Protein: CASSSSEDTYNEQFF.

This clonotype was picked up a small number of times. This beta chain lies outside the target of a library built for alpha chains; its clone size means little. The chain links TRBV2 to TRBJ2-1, with TRBD2 identical over 7 bases. This CDR3 has 15 amino acids. The germline gives CDR1 SNHLY, CDR2 FYNNEI. Trimming at V came to 2 bases and at J to 6 bases, leaving 7 bases not matched to a gene. CDR3 sequence: CASSELASGVNEQFF. As DNA, the CDR3 is TGTGCCAGCAGTGAATTGGCTAGCGGAGTCAATGAGCAGTTCTTC.

A word on this clonotype: This beta chain is an unintended read in a library built for alpha chains; its size means little. This chain uses TRBV7-9 with TRBJ2-1, with 10 positions matching TRBD2. The CDR3 runs to 14 residues. The V segment lost 6 bases and the J segment 4 bases; nucleotides outside the gene matches: 3. Germline lookup yields CDR1 SEHNR and CDR2 FQNEAQ (reference sequence). The CDR3 spells CASRASGGYNEQFF. CDR3 in DNA: TGTGCCAGCAGGGCTAGCGGGGGATACAATGAGCAGTTCTTC.

A word on this clonotype: This beta chain slipped into a library made for alpha chains as a stray read, so its size is not meaningful. The gene calls are TRBV6-2 or TRBV6-3 and TRBJ2-1; D may be TRBD1 (6 bases). Germline V CDR1 and CDR2: MNHEY, SVGEGT. CDR3 size: 14 residues. The ends were cut back, 2 bases at V and 7 bases at J, with 12 bases in the middle. The CDR3 nucleotides read TGTGCCAGCAGTTACGCAGGGGAAAAAAATGAGCAGTTCTTC. Amino acid sequence: CASSYAGEKNEQFF.

In its sample, this clonotype was seen a few times. In a library made to pick up alpha chains, this beta chain is a stray read with a size that means little. The chain links TRBV19 to TRBJ2-2, with 10 bases lining up with TRBD2. The CDR3 has 16 residues. Germline loops: CDR1 LNHDA, CDR2 SQIVND (reference sequence). The trim removed 2 bases at V and 4 bases at J, leaving 4 bases unmatched. The CDR3 sequence is CASSITSGEVTGELFF. The CDR3 region has the DNA TGTGCCAGTAGTATAACTAGCGGGGAAGTCACCGGGGAGCTGTTTTTT. Full variable domain (remainder filled in from reference TRBV19 and TRBJ2-2): DGGITQSPKYLFRKEGQNVTLSCEQNLNHDAMYWYRQDPGQGLRLIYYSQIVNDFQKGDIAEGYSVSREKKESFPLTVTSAQKNPTAFYLCASSITSGEVTGELFFGEGSRLTVL.